The 6 T cell receptor beta chains presented below share a single source sample, sequenced in a study of control samples from healthy donors and cancer patients. TCRdb's copy holds only in-frame clones and misses some; the assay was immunoSEQ multiplex PCR. The table has about 120,000 clones, just under 90% seen once. The sequenced material came from blood. Receptor source: a man under 40 in good health.

This chain joins TRBV6-6 and TRBJ1-1; TRBD1 might be the D (5 bases). V lost 2 bases, J lost 1 base, and 8 bases lay in between. This CDR3 contains 14 residues. Looked up from germline, CDR1 is MNHNY and CDR2 is SVGAGI (reference sequence). The CDR3 region has the DNA TGTGCCAGCAGTTACAGGGGACGGAACACTGAAGCTTTCTTT. Its protein is CASSYRGRNTEAFF.

The chain joins TRBV19 to TRBJ2-3; TRBD2 matches 7 bases. The trim removed 6 bases at V and 2 bases at J, leaving 8 bases unmatched. Germline CDR1 LNHDA, CDR2 SQIVND (reference sequence). This CDR3 region has 15 residues. The CDR3 region is CASSPTGGFTDTQYF. The CDR3 DNA reads TGTGCCAGTAGCCCCACGGGGGGATTCACAGATACGCAGTATTTT.

The genes are TRBV10-3 and TRBJ2-2; 9 positions match TRBD2. V lost 6 bases and J lost 5; bases outside the gene matches: 7. This CDR3 spans 15 amino acids. The germline V gene encodes CDR1 ENHRY and CDR2 SYGVKD. DNA of the CDR3: TGTGCCATCAGGAAAAGCGGGGGGAATACCGGGGAGCTGTTTTTT. Protein: CAIRKSGGNTGELFF.

This chain links TRBV6-1 with TRBJ1-1, with a weak D call TRBD1 (6 bases). The V gene lost 2 bases and the J gene lost 2 bases, with 12 bases spanning the gap. The CDR3 runs 15 residues. The germline V gene has CDR1 MNHNS and CDR2 SASEGT. The CDR3 DNA sequence: TGTGCCAGCAGTGAATATAGGGGGGGCAACACTGAAGCTTTCTTT. As protein: CASSEYRGGNTEAFF.

This clone was observed a handful of times. The chain joins TRBV11-2 to TRBJ1-1; D uncertain. The CDR3 extends over 14 amino acids. Per the germline V gene, CDR1 is SGHAT and CDR2 is FQNNGV. Trimming cost V 1 base and J 4 bases, with 10 bases left between them. CDR3 sequence (DNA): TGTGCCAGCAGCTTAGTAGAAAGAGCCACTGAAGCTTTCTTT. Translating it yields CASSLVERATEAFF. The full variable domain, rest sourced from reference TRBV11-2 and TRBJ1-1, is EAGVAQSPRYKIIEKRQSVAFWCNPISGHATLYWYQQILGQGPKLLIQFQNNGVVDDSQLPKDRFSAERLKGVDSTLKIQPAKLEDSAVYLCASSLVERATEAFFGQGTRLTVV.

This clone showed up just a few times. The rearrangement joins TRBV27 to TRBJ2-1; D possibly corresponds to TRBD2 (6 bases). CDR3 length: 15 residues. In germline, CDR1 is MNHEY, CDR2 SMNVEV (reference sequence). V dropped 1 base and J dropped 4 bases, with 11 bases sitting between them. The DNA for the CDR3 is TGTGCCAGCAGTTTATTGGGAGGAGGATACAATGAGCAGTTCTTC. Translation: CASSLLGGGYNEQFF.